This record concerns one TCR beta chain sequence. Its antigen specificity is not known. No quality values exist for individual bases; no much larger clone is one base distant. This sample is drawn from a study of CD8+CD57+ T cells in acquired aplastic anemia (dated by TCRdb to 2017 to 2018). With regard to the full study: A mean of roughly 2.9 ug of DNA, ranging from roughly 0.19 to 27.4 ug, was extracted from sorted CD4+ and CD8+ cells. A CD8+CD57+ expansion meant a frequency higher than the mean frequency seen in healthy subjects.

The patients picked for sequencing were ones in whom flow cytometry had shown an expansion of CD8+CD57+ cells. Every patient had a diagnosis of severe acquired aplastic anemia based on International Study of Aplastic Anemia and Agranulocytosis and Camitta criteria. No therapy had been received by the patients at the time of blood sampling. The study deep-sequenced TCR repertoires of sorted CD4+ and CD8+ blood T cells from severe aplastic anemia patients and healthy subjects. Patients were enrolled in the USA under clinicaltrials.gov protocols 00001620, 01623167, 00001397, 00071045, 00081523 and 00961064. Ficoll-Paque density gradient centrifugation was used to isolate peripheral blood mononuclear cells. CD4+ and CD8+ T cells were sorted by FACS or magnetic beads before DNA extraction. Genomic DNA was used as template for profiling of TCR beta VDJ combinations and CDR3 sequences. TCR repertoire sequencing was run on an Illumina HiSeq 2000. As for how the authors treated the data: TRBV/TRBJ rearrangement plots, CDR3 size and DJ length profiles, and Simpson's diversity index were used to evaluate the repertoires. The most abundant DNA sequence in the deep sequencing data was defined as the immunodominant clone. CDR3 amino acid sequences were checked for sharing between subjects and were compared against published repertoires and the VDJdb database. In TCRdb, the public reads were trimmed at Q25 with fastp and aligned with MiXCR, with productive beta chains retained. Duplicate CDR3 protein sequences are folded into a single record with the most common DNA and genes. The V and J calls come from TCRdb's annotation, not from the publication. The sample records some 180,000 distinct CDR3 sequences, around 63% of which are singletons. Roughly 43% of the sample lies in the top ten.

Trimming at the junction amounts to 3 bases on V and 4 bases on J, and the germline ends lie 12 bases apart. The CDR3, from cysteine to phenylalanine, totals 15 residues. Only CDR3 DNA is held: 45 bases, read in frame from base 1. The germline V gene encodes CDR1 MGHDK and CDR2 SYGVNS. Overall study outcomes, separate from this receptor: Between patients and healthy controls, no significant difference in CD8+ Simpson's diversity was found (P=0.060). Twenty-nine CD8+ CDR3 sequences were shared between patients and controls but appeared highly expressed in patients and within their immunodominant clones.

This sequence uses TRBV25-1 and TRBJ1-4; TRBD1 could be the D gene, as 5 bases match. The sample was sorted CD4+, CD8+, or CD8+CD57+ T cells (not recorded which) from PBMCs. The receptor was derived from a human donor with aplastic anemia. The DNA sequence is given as TGTGCCAGCAGTGAGTCAGGGTTACTTAATGAAAAACTGTTTTTT. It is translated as CASSESGLLNEKLFF.